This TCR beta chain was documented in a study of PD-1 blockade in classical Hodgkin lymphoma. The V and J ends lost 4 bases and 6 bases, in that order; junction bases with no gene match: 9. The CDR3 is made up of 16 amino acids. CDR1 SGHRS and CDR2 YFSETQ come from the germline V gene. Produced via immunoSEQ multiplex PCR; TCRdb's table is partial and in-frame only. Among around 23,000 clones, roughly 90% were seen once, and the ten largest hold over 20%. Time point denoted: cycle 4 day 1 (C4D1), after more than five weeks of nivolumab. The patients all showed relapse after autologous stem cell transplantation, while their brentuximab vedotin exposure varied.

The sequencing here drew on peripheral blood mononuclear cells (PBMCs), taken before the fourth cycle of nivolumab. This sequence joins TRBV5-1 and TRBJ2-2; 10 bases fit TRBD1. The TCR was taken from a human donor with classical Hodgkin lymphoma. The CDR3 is CASSQNRQGASGELFF. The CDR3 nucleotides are TGCGCCAGCAGCCAAAATCGACAGGGGGCGTCCGGGGAGCTGTTTTTT.